The clone carrying this TCR beta chain was picked up one time. Its antigen remains unknown. This entry is derived from a study of a mutant IDH1 vaccine in newly diagnosed glioma. Background on the study: In weeks 1, 3, 5, 7, 11, 15, 19 and 23, patients were immunized, eight times in all. Investigators started vaccination 4-6 weeks after radiotherapy alone, or with temozolomide cycles. Among treated patients, 62.5% were male and approximately 40% female, and mean age was around 40 years.

Assay used: immunoSEQ multiplex PCR; TCRdb lists only in-frame clones, some missing. This table has 70,000 to 90,000 clones, around 85% appearing once. The time point is: week 23, last vaccination. Topical imiquimod was applied with each vaccine dose, which held 300 ug of mutant IDH1 20-mer peptide. The V gene's germline CDR1 is SGHTA and CDR2 FQGNSA. With 5 bases clipped from V and 3 bases from J, the junction kept 2 bases outside the gene matches. This CDR3 contains 13 residues. Sequencing used PBMCs, obtained from a glioma patient whose treatment included an IDH1 peptide vaccine. The rearrangement links TRBV7-2 to TRBJ2-7; 9 bases map to TRBD1. This sequence was found in a man under 40 with glioma. Some clones in this sample may be carry-over from other donors' samples. The CDR3 here is CASSPGQGYEQYF. CDR3 bases: TGTGCCAGCAGCCCGGGACAGGGCTACGAGCAGTACTTC.